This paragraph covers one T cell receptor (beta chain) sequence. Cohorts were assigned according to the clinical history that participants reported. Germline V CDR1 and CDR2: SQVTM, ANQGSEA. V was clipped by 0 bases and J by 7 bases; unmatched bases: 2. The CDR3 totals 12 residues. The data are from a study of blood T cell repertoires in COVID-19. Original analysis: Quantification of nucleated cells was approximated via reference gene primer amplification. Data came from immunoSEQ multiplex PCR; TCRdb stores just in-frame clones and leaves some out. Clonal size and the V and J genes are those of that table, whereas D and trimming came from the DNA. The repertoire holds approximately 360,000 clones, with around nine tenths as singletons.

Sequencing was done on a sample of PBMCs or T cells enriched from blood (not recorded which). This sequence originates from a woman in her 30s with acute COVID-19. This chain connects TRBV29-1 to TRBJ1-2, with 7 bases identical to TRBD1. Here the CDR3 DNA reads TGCAGCGTTGAAGAGCACAGGGGTGGCTACACCTTC. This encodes CSVEEHRGGYTF.